This T cell receptor beta chain was recovered during a study of T cells in Graves' hyperthyroidism and ophthalmopathy. Study-wide context: Blood from the periphery was taken at initial diagnosis, before any treatment.

In germline, CDR1 is SGHDT, CDR2 YYEEEE. Trimming cost V 1 base and J 7 bases; bases outside gene matches: 8. The CDR3 covers 15 residues. Amplification yielded TCR beta CDR3 regions, with RNA transcripts as the source. HTBI primers drove first-round RT-PCR of the TCR CDR3. A single record per CDR3 protein comes from TCRdb applying MiXCR to the multiplex PCR reads. Counted here are roughly 700,000 distinct CDR3 sequences, around 16% occurring once; the ten biggest clones make up about 14%. This clonotype was detected ten times or more. Its antigen is unknown. Regarding the study as a whole: Ophthalmopathy got predicted by the model a median about six months before its onset.

Clinical symptoms, serum thyroxine, TRAb, thyroid ultrasound and orbital computed tomography established diagnosis. This clonotype originated in a man aged 45-65 years with Graves' hyperthyroidism. This chain uses TRBV5-6 with TRBJ2-1; the match to TRBD2 covers 7 bases. The sequencing input was blood. The CDR3 region has the DNA TGTGCCAGCAGCTTGCTCGGGCGGGAGAGGAATGAGCAGTTCTTC. This encodes CASSLLGRERNEQFF.